This T cell receptor beta chain was recorded in a study of T-cell memory formation after mild COVID-19. One entry per CDR3 protein results from TCRdb running MiXCR on the 5' RACE reads. This sample has about 270,000 distinct CDR3 sequences, with 15% to 20% found just once. This clonotype was recorded only once. CDR1 LNHNV and CDR2 YYDKDF come from the germline V gene (reference sequence). The junction had 10 bases not matched to a gene; V was cut back by 3 bases and J by 0 bases. CDR3 length equals 18 residues. The sequencing sample was made of PBMCs or a T cell subset sorted from them (not recorded which). This clonotype was obtained from a man aged 18 to 29 who had mild COVID-19 (a few samples of this study predate the infection). Cell type and time point are not known. The rearrangement joins TRBV15 to TRBJ2-4; TRBD1 agrees at 8 bases. In DNA, the CDR3 is TGTGCCACCAGCAGGATGACAGGGGCCCCAGTAGCCAAAAACATTCAGTACTTC. Amino acid sequence: CATSRMTGAPVAKNIQYF.